The 8 T cell receptor beta chains in this list originate from one sample, sequenced in a study of sequential checkpoint blockade in melanoma. The repertoire was sequenced with immunoSEQ multiplex PCR; TCRdb's copy has only in-frame clones and lacks some. The sample carries around 21,000 clones, approximately 80% recorded once. The treatment is: randomized to nivolumab then ipilimumab (arm A) or the reverse (arm B). The sample consisted of CD8+ T cells sorted from blood (inferred from file names), taken from a patient given nivolumab and ipilimumab in sequence. The receptors come from a human donor with melanoma.

J is TRBJ2-1 and V is TRBV6-1; D may be TRBD1 (6 bases). The CDR3 length is 15 residues. The germline V and J ends were trimmed by 4 bases and 8 bases, with 18 bases remaining between them. Germline V gives CDR1 MNHNS, CDR2 SASEGT. CDR3 amino acids: CASSGVRVGADEQFF. The CDR3 DNA sequence: TGTGCCAGCAGTGGTGTGCGTGTGGGGGCCGATGAGCAGTTCTTC.

CDR3 loop: CASSTYEQYF. The CDR3 DNA is TGTGCCAGCAGTACCTACGAGCAGTACTTC. This chain connects TRBV2 to TRBJ2-5; D is unresolved. The DNA end favors TRBJ2-7, so the J call may be wrong. CDR3 length: 10 amino acids. Germline values: CDR1 SNHLY, CDR2 FYNNEI.

This clone was counted only a few times. This sequence joins TRBV14 and TRBJ2-2; the D is unclear. This CDR3 spans 14 amino acids. Trimming stripped 5 bases from V and 0 bases from J, with 7 bases between. CDR1 SGHDN and CDR2 FVKESK come from the germline V gene. The CDR3 sequence: CASSAGSNTGELFF. The CDR3 DNA sequence: TGTGCCAGCAGCGCAGGTTCGAACACCGGGGAGCTGTTTTTT.

The chain combines TRBV10-3 with TRBJ2-3, with 16 bases identical to TRBD2. The CDR3 is 16 amino acids. Per the germline V gene, CDR1 is ENHRY and CDR2 is SYGVKD. V shed 7 bases and J 4 bases; nucleotides not matched to a gene: 5. CDR3: CAITPGTSGGADTQYF. The CDR3 DNA reads TGTGCCATCACGCCCGGGACTAGCGGGGGGGCAGATACGCAGTATTTT.

The chain uses TRBV28 and TRBJ2-5; 10 bases line up with TRBD2. The CDR3 totals 16 residues. Germline lookup yields CDR1 MDHEN and CDR2 SYDVKM. Trimming removed 0 bases from V and 2 bases from J; junction bases left unmatched: 3. CDR3 loop: CASSLWLAGEQETQYF. DNA for the CDR3: TGTGCCAGCAGTTTATGGCTAGCGGGGGAACAAGAGACCCAGTACTTC.

The chain is built from TRBV7-6 and TRBJ2-2; D gene uncertain. This CDR3 has 15 amino acids. Trimming took off 5 bases at V and 0 bases at J, with 10 bases between the two ends. Germline V CDR1 and CDR2: SGHVS, FNYEAQ. CDR3 protein: CASSPNFANTGELFF. The CDR3 DNA sequence: TGTGCCAGCAGCCCAAATTTTGCGAACACCGGGGAGCTGTTTTTT.

This clone was detected a few times. The rearrangement links TRBV14 to TRBJ2-7; no clear D. The germline gives CDR1 SGHDN, CDR2 FVKESK. Between the trimmed V and J ends, which lost 0 bases and 4 bases, there was a span of 10 bases. The length of the CDR3 is 14 residues. DNA of the CDR3: TGTGCCAGCAGCCAAGATGATAAGCCGTACGAGCAGTACTTC. This gives the protein CASSQDDKPYEQYF.

This sequence joins TRBV6-5 and TRBJ2-7; 11 bases agree with TRBD2. The CDR3 runs to 15 residues. J lost 9 bases, V lost 0 bases, and 7 bases had no gene match. Per the germline V gene, CDR1 is MNHEY and CDR2 is SVGAGI. CDR3 DNA: TGTGCCAGCAGTTACTCGTTGACTAGCGGGGAGGGGCAGTACTTC. Amino acids: CASSYSLTSGEGQYF.